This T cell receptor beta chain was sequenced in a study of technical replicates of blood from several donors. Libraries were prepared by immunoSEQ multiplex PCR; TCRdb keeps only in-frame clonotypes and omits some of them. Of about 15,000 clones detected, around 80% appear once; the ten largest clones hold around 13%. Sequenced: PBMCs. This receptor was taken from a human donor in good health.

The CDR3 DNA is TGTGCCAGCAGCCCAAGCGGGATTAGCTACAATGAGCAGTTCTTC. Its translation is CASSPSGISYNEQFF. The rearrangement links TRBV13 to TRBJ2-1; 7 bases agree with TRBD2. Germline CDR1 is PRHDT and CDR2 is FYEKMQ (reference sequence). J gave up 3 bases and V 5 bases, and 7 bases lay outside the gene matches. The CDR3 is 15 residues long.